What follows is one TCR beta chain and its context. The data belong to a study of blood T cell repertoires in COVID-19. Study overall: Acute and convalescent COVID-19 specimens originated in the United States, Italy and Spain. In each case, the material was cDNA or gDNA derived from T cells, B-cell-depleted T cells, or PBMCs.

Profiled with immunoSEQ multiplex PCR; TCRdb holds only in-frame clones, not every one. The data show fewer than 150,000 clones, just under 90% seen once. After removal of 5 bases from V and 2 bases from J, the junction contained 5 bases not matched to a gene. The CDR3 has 15 amino acids. The germline CDR1 and CDR2 sequences are MNHEY and SMNVEV (reference sequence). The sequence came from a woman aged 40 to 50 with acute or convalescent COVID-19. V gene TRBV27 combines with J gene TRBJ2-5; 10 bases line up with TRBD2. The sequencing input was peripheral blood. CDR3 nucleotides: TGTGCCAGCAGTGGCCAGCGGGGGGGTCAAGAGACCCAGTACTTC. Its translation is CASSGQRGGQETQYF.